The 32 T cell receptor beta chains reported below all come from one sample, sequenced in a study of cytomegalovirus exposure and HLA in healthy donors. Repertoires were generated with immunoSEQ multiplex PCR, while TCRdb's copy carries only in-frame clones and drops some. The sample carries tens of thousands of clones, 90% to 95% recorded once. The sample was PBMCs. The receptors were gathered from a man aged 18 to 29 in good health and CMV-seronegative.

The rearrangement links TRBV5-1 to TRBJ2-5; 7 bases agree with TRBD2. The CDR3 covers 18 residues. CDR1 and CDR2 (germline): SGHRS, YFSETQ. Losses at the gene ends were 0 bases for V and 2 bases for J; bases not matched to a gene: 13. In DNA, the CDR3 is TGCGCCAGCAGCTTGGCTCCGGCGCGCCGGGACTATCAAGAGACCCAGTACTTC. It translates to CASSLAPARRDYQETQYF.

This chain joins TRBV27 and TRBJ2-7, with a weak D call TRBD1 (7 bases). CDR1 MNHEY and CDR2 SMNVEV come from the germline V gene (reference sequence). V was clipped by 10 bases and J by 3 bases, with 22 bases between them. The CDR3 loop spans 15 amino acids. The CDR3 region has the DNA TGTGCCACCAAACCCCGGAGGGGGACAGACTACGAGCAGTACTTC. It codes for CATKPRRGTDYEQYF.

This clone appeared once. V and J are TRBV5-1 and TRBJ1-6, with 7 bases matching TRBD1. Germline V gene data show CDR1 as SGHRS and CDR2 as YFSETQ. This CDR3 has 16 amino acids. V lost 4 bases and J lost 9; bases outside the gene matches: 13. CDR3 DNA: TGCGCCAGCAGCCGCCGGGACAGTGAAGGAGGTTCACCCCTCCACTTT. Its protein is CASSRRDSEGGSPLHF. The full variable domain, with the rest looked up from reference TRBV5-1 and TRBJ1-6, is KAGVTQTPRYLIKTRGQQVTLSCSPISGHRSVSWYQQTPGQGLQFLFEYFSETQRNKGNFPGRFSGRQFSNSRSEMNVSTLELGDSALYLCASSRRDSEGGSPLHFGNGTRLTVT.

Here the CDR3 reads CAWSVNRGRAQYF. CDR3 nucleotide sequence: TGTGCCTGGAGTGTAAATCGCGGGCGGGCGCAGTATTTT. The chain has TRBV30 and TRBJ2-3, with TRBD2 as a possible D gene (5 bases). The CDR3 is made up of 13 amino acids. V gave up 0 bases and J gave up 10 bases, with 14 bases separating them. Looked up from germline, CDR1 is GTSNPN and CDR2 is SVGIG (reference sequence).

The J gene is TRBJ1-4, the V gene TRBV30; D gene unclear. This CDR3 is 18 amino acids long. Germline CDR1 is GTSNPN and CDR2 is SVGIG (reference sequence). Between the trimmed V and J ends, which lost 4 bases and 0 bases, there was a span of 21 bases. This CDR3 reads CAWTRGGSWTATNEKLFF. In DNA form, the CDR3 reads TGTGCCTGGACCCGAGGAGGTAGCTGGACTGCAACTAATGAAAAACTGTTTTTT.

This chain joins TRBV1 and TRBJ1-2; the D segment call TRBD1 is taken from the table without a DNA check. TRBV1 is designated a pseudogene. CDR3 length equals 16 residues. CDR3 nucleotides: TGCACCAGCAGCCAACAGTTGGGGGCCTCGATGGATGGCTACACCTTC. This codes for CTSSQQLGASMDGYTF.

The chain carries TRBV5-6 and TRBJ1-3; no clear D. The CDR3 runs to 15 residues. V was trimmed by 0 bases and J by 0 bases, leaving 7 bases between them. The germline CDR1 and CDR2 sequences are SGHDT and YYEEEE. The CDR3 nucleotides read TGTGCCAGCAGCTTGGGGGCCCCCTCTGGAAACACCATATATTTT. Its protein is CASSLGAPSGNTIYF.

This clone was seen a few times. The chain uses TRBV5-1 and TRBJ1-3, with D hard to call. CDR3 length equals 14 residues. Germline CDR1 and CDR2: SGHRS and YFSETQ. V lost 0 bases and J 0 bases, leaving 4 bases between the germline ends. The CDR3 DNA follows: TGCGCCAGCAGCTTGGGGAGCTCTGGAAACACCATATATTTT. Its translation: CASSLGSSGNTIYF.

The chain recombines TRBV10-2 with TRBJ1-1; 9 positions agree with TRBD1. Germline V gene lookup returns CDR1 WSHSY and CDR2 SAAADI. J lost 3 bases, V lost 2 bases, and 4 bases had no gene match. This CDR3 comprises 15 residues. For the CDR3, the DNA is TGCGCCAGCAGTGAGCCGGGACAGGGAGACACTGAAGCTTTCTTT. Translated, it gives CASSEPGQGDTEAFF.

The CDR3 DNA sequence: TGTGCCAGCAGCCCAGATGAGGGGGTTCGGGAAAAACTGTTTTTT. It encodes CASSPDEGVREKLFF. J is TRBJ1-4 and V is TRBV7-9; TRBD1 is a possible D gene (6 bases). Per the germline V gene, CDR1 is SEHNR and CDR2 is FQNEAQ (reference sequence). Deletions cut 5 bases from V and 8 bases from J, with 18 bases between. The CDR3 runs 15 residues.

The chain joins TRBV30 to TRBJ2-1, with 11 bases aligning to TRBD2. This CDR3 region has 15 residues. V shed 0 bases and J 3 bases; nucleotides not matched to a gene: 1. Germline V gene lookup returns CDR1 GTSNPN and CDR2 SVGIG (reference sequence). The CDR3 protein is CAWSVLAGGYNEQFF. The CDR3 coding sequence is TGTGCCTGGAGTGTTCTAGCGGGAGGCTACAATGAGCAGTTCTTC.

The chain uses TRBV6-1 and TRBJ1-1; weak D call: TRBD1 (5 bases). Trimming removed 0 bases at V and 1 base at J, with 9 bases between. CDR3 length equals 15 residues. Germline CDR1 and CDR2: MNHNS and SASEGT. The CDR3 protein is CASSEAPGGNTEAFF. CDR3 sequence (DNA): TGTGCCAGCAGTGAAGCCCCGGGGGGGAACACTGAAGCTTTCTTT.

This clone was observed a handful of times. This chain uses TRBV27 with TRBJ2-4; TRBD2 agrees at 12 bases. Trimming cost V 2 bases and J 0 bases; bases outside gene matches: 11. Per germline, CDR1 MNHEY and CDR2 SMNVEV (reference sequence). CDR3 size: 20 residues. The CDR3 coding sequence is TGTGCCAGCAGTTTACTAGCGGGAGGGTCGGACCCGCTAGCCAAAAACATTCAGTACTTC. This sequence encodes CASSLLAGGSDPLAKNIQYF.

The rearrangement links TRBV6-1 to TRBJ1-5; maybe TRBD1 (5 bases). The CDR3 has 13 residues. Trimming removed 3 bases at V and 5 bases at J, with 8 bases between. The V gene's germline CDR1 is MNHNS and CDR2 SASEGT. The CDR3: CASSDRGDQPQHF. The CDR3, as DNA: TGTGCCAGCAGTGACCGGGGGGATCAGCCCCAGCATTTT.

The chain joins TRBV10-3 to TRBJ2-7; D remains unclear. CDR1 and CDR2 (germline): ENHRY, SYGVKD. This CDR3 is 14 amino acids long. Trimming stripped 6 bases from V and 3 bases from J, with 15 bases between. CDR3 nucleotide sequence: TGTGCCATCAGGGGCTTGATCGCAAGCTACGAGCAGTACTTC. Residues: CAIRGLIASYEQYF.

CDR3 region: CASAGLRPEQFF. The CDR3 DNA is TGTGCCAGCGCGGGGCTCCGACCTGAGCAGTTCTTC. The chain carries TRBV2 and TRBJ2-1; D might be TRBD2 (6 bases). V was shortened by 8 bases and J by 9 bases, with 14 bases between the two germline ends. Germline values: CDR1 SNHLY, CDR2 FYNNEI. The CDR3 consists of 12 residues.

CDR3 bases: TGTGCCAGCAGTTCGGGGGGGTACGAGCAGTACTTC. Translated, it gives CASSSGGYEQYF. The J gene is TRBJ2-7, the V gene TRBV11-3; TRBD2 matches 8 bases. This CDR3 comprises 12 residues. The J segment lost 4 bases and the V segment lost 6 bases, leaving 2 bases of the junction unmatched. Looked up from germline, CDR1 is SGHNT and CDR2 is YENEEA.

The chain couples TRBV27 to TRBJ2-7, with 7 bases lining up with TRBD1. Germline V lookup: CDR1 MNHEY, CDR2 SMNVEV (reference sequence). The CDR3 extends over 15 amino acids. The J segment lost 2 bases and the V segment lost 3 bases, leaving 7 bases of the junction unmatched. CDR3 amino acids: CASSFIPGQPYEQYF. CDR3 bases: TGTGCCAGCAGTTTTATTCCGGGACAGCCCTACGAGCAGTACTTC.

The chain recombines TRBV7-2 with TRBJ2-5, with 9 bases that match TRBD2. This CDR3 contains 17 residues. V trimming: 7 bases; J trimming: 2 bases; junction bases outside the gene matches: 14. CDR1 SGHTA and CDR2 FQGNSA come from the germline V gene. The CDR3 protein is CASTLLAGGPIQETQYF. CDR3 nucleotides: TGTGCCAGCACCCTTCTTGCGGGAGGGCCGATACAAGAGACCCAGTACTTC.

This clone was counted once. The rearrangement links TRBV19 to TRBJ2-2; a weak D match, TRBD1 (6 bases). CDR1 and CDR2 from the germline V gene are LNHDA and SQIVND (reference sequence). Trimming left V 6 bases short and J 3 bases short, with 11 bases between. CDR3 length: 14 residues. The DNA of the CDR3 is TGTGCCAGTAGGACACAGGGTGACACCGGGGAGCTGTTTTTT. Its translation is CASRTQGDTGELFF.

The chain employs TRBV2 and TRBJ2-7, with D possibly matching TRBD1 (6 bases). The CDR3 totals 14 residues. Germline V gene data show CDR1 as SNHLY and CDR2 as FYNNEI. Trimming cost V 10 bases and J 4 bases, with 20 bases left between them. The CDR3 nucleotides are TGTGCCAAACGGTTAGGCCAGGGACAATACGAGCAGTACTTC. Its protein product is CAKRLGQGQYEQYF.

The J gene is TRBJ1-1, the V gene TRBV18; TRBD1 aligns across 7 bases. Germline values: CDR1 KGHSH, CDR2 LQKENI. This CDR3 has 15 residues. Trimming cost V 3 bases and J 11 bases; bases outside gene matches: 15. For the CDR3, the DNA is TGTGCCAGCTCACCCAGGGGGGCAGGACCTCCGCAGGCTTTCTTT. It translates to CASSPRGAGPPQAFF.

V and J are TRBV5-4 and TRBJ2-1, with 7 bases identical to TRBD1. This CDR3 region has 11 residues. Germline CDR1 reads SGHNT; CDR2 reads YYREEE (reference sequence). V shed 0 bases, J shed 13 bases, and the junction held 1 base outside the gene matches. The CDR3 bases are TGTGCCAGCAGCTTGGGGGACAGCCAGTTCTTC. Translating it yields CASSLGDSQFF. The full variable domain, in which reference TRBV5-4 and TRBJ2-1 provide the parts outside the CDR3, is ETGVTQSPTHLIKTRGQQVTLRCSSQSGHNTVSWYQQALGQGPQFIFQYYREEENGRGNFPPRFSGLQFPNYSSELNVNALELDDSALYLCASSLGDSQFFGPGTRLTVL.

This clone was found once. The chain links TRBV2 to TRBJ2-1; 7 nucleotides agree with TRBD2. This CDR3 is built from 16 residues. The germline CDR1 and CDR2 sequences are SNHLY and FYNNEI. Trimming took 6 bases from V and 7 from J; bases not matched to a gene: 15. The CDR3 DNA reads TGTGCCAGCAGAGACTTGGCGGGAGCGATCCCGAATGAGCAGTTCTTC. Translated, it gives CASRDLAGAIPNEQFF.

The gene calls are TRBV9 and TRBJ2-1; 12 nucleotides agree with TRBD2. V trimming: 3 bases; J trimming: 2 bases; junction bases outside the gene matches: 3. The germline V gene has CDR1 SGDLS and CDR2 YYNGEE. The length of the CDR3 is 16 residues. The CDR3 DNA reads as TGTGCCAGCAGCGCTAGCGGGAGGGGCGCCTACAATGAGCAGTTCTTC. Its protein product is CASSASGRGAYNEQFF.

The rearrangement joins TRBV5-1 to TRBJ2-1; D unresolved. V lost 0 bases, J lost 0 bases, and 10 bases lay in between. This CDR3 spans 16 amino acids. CDR1 and CDR2 (germline): SGHRS, YFSETQ. CDR3 protein: CASSLVPAGSYNEQFF. CDR3 bases: TGCGCCAGCAGCTTGGTCCCGGCAGGCTCCTACAATGAGCAGTTCTTC.

This chain links TRBV28 with TRBJ2-7, with TRBD2 identical over 7 bases. Trimming at V came to 10 bases and at J to 5 bases, leaving 8 bases not matched to a gene. The CDR3 totals 12 residues. Germline values: CDR1 MDHEN, CDR2 SYDVKM. The CDR3 region is CATGLVADEQYF. The DNA of the CDR3 is TGTGCCACTGGACTAGTAGCCGACGAGCAGTACTTC.

This chain joins TRBV5-1 and TRBJ2-7; TRBD1 agrees at 7 bases. The V and J ends lost 5 bases and 3 bases, in that order; junction bases with no gene match: 11. The CDR3 runs to 15 residues. Germline CDR1 SGHRS, CDR2 YFSETQ. This CDR3 reads CASRMMTGPIYEQYF. Here the CDR3 DNA reads TGCGCCAGCAGGATGATGACAGGGCCAATCTACGAGCAGTACTTC.

The chain employs TRBV6-6 and TRBJ2-3; TRBD1 matches at 7 bases. CDR3 length equals 15 residues. The germline CDR1 and CDR2 sequences are MNHNY and SVGAGI (reference sequence). The ends lost 6 bases at V and 0 bases at J; junction bases unmatched: 6. This CDR3 is CASSSGTVSTDTQYF. The CDR3 nucleotides are TGTGCCAGCAGCTCCGGGACAGTTAGCACAGATACGCAGTATTTT.

J is TRBJ1-6 and V is TRBV9; TRBD1 matches at 8 bases. CDR3 length: 13 amino acids. The germline CDR1 and CDR2 sequences are SGDLS and YYNGEE. Unmatched junction bases numbered 4, after V lost 4 bases and J lost 10 bases. CDR3 amino acids: CASSLTGGSPLHF. DNA of the CDR3: TGTGCCAGCAGCCTCACAGGGGGATCACCCCTCCACTTT.

The chain couples TRBV7-3 to TRBJ2-3, with TRBD2 identical over 12 bases. V dropped 2 bases and J dropped 2; count of bases not matched to a gene: 14. The CDR3 sequence is 20 residues long. Germline V lookup: CDR1 SGHTA, CDR2 FQGTGA. CDR3 loop: CASSLGRRGLAGADTDTQYF. As DNA, the CDR3 is TGTGCCAGCAGCTTAGGGAGACGGGGACTAGCGGGCGCCGACACAGATACGCAGTATTTT.

CDR3 loop: CASTPERDGEKLFF. As DNA, the CDR3 is TGTGCCAGCACCCCTGAGAGGGATGGGGAAAAACTGTTTTTT. J is TRBJ1-4 and V is TRBV25-1; no reliable D call. Germline-derived CDR1 and CDR2 are MGHDK and SYGVNS. Trimming cost V 7 bases and J 8 bases, with 17 bases left between them. CDR3 length: 14 residues.